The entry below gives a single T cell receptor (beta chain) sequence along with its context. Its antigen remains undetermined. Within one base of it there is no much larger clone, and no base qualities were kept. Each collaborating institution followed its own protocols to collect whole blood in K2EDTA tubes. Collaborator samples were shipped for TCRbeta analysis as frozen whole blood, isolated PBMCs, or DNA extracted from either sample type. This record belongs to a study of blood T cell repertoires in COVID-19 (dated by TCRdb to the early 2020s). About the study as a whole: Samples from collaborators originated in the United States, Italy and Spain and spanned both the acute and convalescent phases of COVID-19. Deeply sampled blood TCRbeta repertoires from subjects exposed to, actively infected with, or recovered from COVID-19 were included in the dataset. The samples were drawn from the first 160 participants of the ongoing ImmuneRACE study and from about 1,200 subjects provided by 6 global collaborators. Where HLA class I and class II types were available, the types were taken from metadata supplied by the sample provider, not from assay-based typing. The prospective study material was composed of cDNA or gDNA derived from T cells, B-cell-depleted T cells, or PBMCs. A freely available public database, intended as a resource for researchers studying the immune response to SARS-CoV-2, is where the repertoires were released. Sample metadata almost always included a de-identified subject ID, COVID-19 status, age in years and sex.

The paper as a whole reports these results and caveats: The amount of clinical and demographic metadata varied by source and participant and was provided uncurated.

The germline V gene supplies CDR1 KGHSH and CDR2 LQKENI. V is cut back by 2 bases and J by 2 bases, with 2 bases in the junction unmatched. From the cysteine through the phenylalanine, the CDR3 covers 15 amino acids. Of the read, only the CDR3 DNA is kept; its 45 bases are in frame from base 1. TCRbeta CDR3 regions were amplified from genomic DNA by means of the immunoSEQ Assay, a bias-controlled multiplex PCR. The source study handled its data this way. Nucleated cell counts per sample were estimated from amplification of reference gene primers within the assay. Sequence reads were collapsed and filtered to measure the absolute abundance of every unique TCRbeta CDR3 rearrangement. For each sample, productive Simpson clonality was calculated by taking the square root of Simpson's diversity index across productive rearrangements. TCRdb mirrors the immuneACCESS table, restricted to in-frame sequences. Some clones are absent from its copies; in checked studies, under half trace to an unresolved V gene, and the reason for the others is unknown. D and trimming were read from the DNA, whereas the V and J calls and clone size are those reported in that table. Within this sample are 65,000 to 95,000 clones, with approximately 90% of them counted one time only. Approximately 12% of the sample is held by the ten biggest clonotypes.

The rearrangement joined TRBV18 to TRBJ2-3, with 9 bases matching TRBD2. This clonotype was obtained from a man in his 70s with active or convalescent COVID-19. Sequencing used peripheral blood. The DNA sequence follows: TGTGCCAGCTCACCAGCGGGGGGGATCACAGATACGCAGTATTTT. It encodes CASSPAGGITDTQYF.